Below, 5 T cell receptor beta chains from the same sample are listed, as sequenced in a study of post-analysis software for immune sequencing data. Unique molecular identifiers had been added to the TCR beta cDNA libraries. TCRdb re-called the PCR reads through MiXCR, storing one row per CDR3 protein. Among about 770,000 distinct CDR3 sequences listed, about half were seen once. Study conclusions and caveats: Roughly 5 TRBV segments, TRBV5-6, TRBV5-1 and TRBV20-1 among them, were found more frequent in patients than controls.

These receptors are not linked to any known antigen. The sample taken for sequencing was blood. These receptor sequences come from a girl aged 5-17 years with multiple sclerosis.

The chain joins TRBV7-2 to TRBJ2-4; TRBD1 aligns across 9 bases. Near its end, the DNA agrees better with TRBJ2-7, so the J call may be wrong. This CDR3 has 15 amino acids. Germline V gene lookup returns CDR1 SGHTA and CDR2 FQGNSA. As DNA, the CDR3 is TGTGCCAGCAGTCCGACAGGGGGTCTTAGCTACGAGCAGTACTTC. Its translation is CASSPTGGLSYEQYF.

The rearrangement uses TRBV6-5 and TRBJ2-2; 7 bases fit TRBD2. V lost 1 base and J lost 5; bases outside the gene matches: 1. The CDR3 spans 14 residues. Per the germline V gene, CDR1 is MNHEY and CDR2 is SVGAGI. The CDR3 nucleotides are TGTGCCAGCAGTTACTGGGAGGGGACCGGGGAGCTGTTTTTT. This gives the protein CASSYWEGTGELFF.

The chain combines TRBV4-2 with TRBJ1-6; 7 nucleotides line up with TRBD1. The CDR3 consists of 16 residues. Unmatched junction bases numbered 10, after V lost 4 bases and J lost 7 bases. Germline assignment: CDR1 LGHNA and CDR2 YNFKEQ. The CDR3 DNA is TGTGCCAGCAGCCCCCGGGACAGACAGGCGAATTCACCCCTCCACTTT. The encoded protein is CASSPRDRQANSPLHF.

The chain carries TRBV4-3 and TRBJ2-1; D might be TRBD2 (7 bases). Trimming removed 3 bases at V and 4 bases at J, with 19 bases between. The CDR3 covers 17 residues. Germline lookup yields CDR1 LGHNA and CDR2 YSLEER. CDR3 loop: CASSQDRAGPVYNEQFF. Written as DNA, the CDR3 is TGCGCCAGCAGCCAGGACAGAGCGGGGCCTGTTTACAATGAGCAGTTCTTC.

V is TRBV7-3 and J is TRBJ1-1, with a possible D match to TRBD1 (5 bases). Between the trimmed V and J ends, which lost 5 bases and 5 bases, there was a span of 15 bases. CDR1 SGHTA and CDR2 FQGTGA come from the germline V gene. The CDR3 consists of 14 residues. The CDR3 sequence: CASSPQGVGTEAFF. The CDR3 nucleotides read TGTGCCAGCAGCCCCCAGGGTGTAGGAACTGAAGCTTTCTTT.